One and the same sample provided the 24 T cell receptor beta chains below, sequenced in a study of blood T cell repertoires in COVID-19. The table came from immunoSEQ multiplex PCR; TCRdb's copy has only in-frame clones and leaves some out. Here the sample spans over 55,000 clones, roughly nine tenths being singletons. The sample was peripheral blood. All receptors derive from a woman aged 80 or older with acute or convalescent COVID-19.

In its sample, this clone was seen a few times. The chain carries TRBV4-1 and TRBJ1-4; D might be TRBD1 (5 bases). Between the trimmed V and J ends, which lost 0 bases and 7 bases, there was a span of 12 bases. Germline-derived CDR1 and CDR2 are MGHRA and YSYEKL. The CDR3 is 15 amino acids. The CDR3 DNA reads TGCGCCAGCAGCCAAGATACGACAGCGCGTGAAAAACTGTTTTTT. It specifies CASSQDTTAREKLFF.

This rearrangement joins TRBV18 to TRBJ2-4; TRBD1 aligns across 7 bases. CDR1 is KGHSH, CDR2 LQKENI, per germline. V was clipped by 6 bases and J by 6 bases; unmatched bases: 14. The CDR3 runs 16 residues. CDR3 loop: CASSSLIPAGGNIQYF. CDR3 sequence (DNA): TGTGCCAGCTCTTCCCTCATCCCGGCAGGGGGAAACATTCAGTACTTC.

This clone came up once. This chain uses TRBV14 with TRBJ1-1; TRBD1 aligns across 7 bases. The CDR3 sequence is 13 residues long. Per germline, CDR1 SGHDN and CDR2 FVKESK. The trim removed 4 bases at V and 7 bases at J, leaving 6 bases unmatched. CDR3 sequence (DNA): TGTGCCAGCAGCCTTCAATGGGACAGTGAAGCTTTCTTT. Protein: CASSLQWDSEAFF.

This chain connects TRBV27 to TRBJ2-3, with 8 bases fitting TRBD1. The CDR3 is 14 residues long. V dropped 2 bases and J dropped 4; count of bases not matched to a gene: 2. The germline V gene encodes CDR1 MNHEY and CDR2 SMNVEV (reference sequence). CDR3 nucleotide sequence: TGTGCCAGCAGTTTAAAACAGGGGGCAGATACGCAGTATTTT. Translating gives CASSLKQGADTQYF.

CDR3 DNA sequence: TGCGCCAGCAGCCTTATAAGCGCGCCCGGCACTGAAGCTTTCTTT. Its translation is CASSLISAPGTEAFF. V usage is TRBV5-1 and J usage is TRBJ1-1; D is unresolved. The V end was cut by 4 bases, the J end by 4 bases, with 17 bases between. The CDR3 length is 15 residues. CDR1 and CDR2 (germline): SGHRS, YFSETQ.

The rearrangement joins TRBV10-3 to TRBJ2-2; TRBD2 agrees at 10 bases. Unmatched junction bases numbered 13, after V lost 5 bases and J lost 7 bases. The germline CDR1 and CDR2 sequences are ENHRY and SYGVKD. This CDR3 region has 17 residues. The CDR3 spells CAISPTQAGGNGGELFF. The CDR3 DNA follows: TGTGCCATCAGTCCAACCCAAGCGGGAGGGAATGGCGGGGAGCTGTTTTTT.

This CDR3 is CASSYSTSAVAKNIQYF. The CDR3 nucleotides are TGTGCCAGCAGTTACTCAACTAGCGCCGTAGCCAAAAACATTCAGTACTTC. V is TRBV6-2 or TRBV6-3 and J is TRBJ2-4; TRBD2 aligns across 7 bases. This CDR3 spans 17 amino acids. Unmatched junction bases numbered 5, after V lost 0 bases and J lost 0 bases. Germline V gene lookup returns CDR1 MNHEY and CDR2 SVGEGT.

V usage is TRBV7-9 and J usage is TRBJ2-7; 8 bases line up with TRBD1. The ends lost 1 base at V and 7 bases at J; junction bases unmatched: 3. This CDR3 comprises 13 residues. The germline V gene has CDR1 SEHNR and CDR2 FQNEAQ (reference sequence). CDR3 nucleotides: TGTGCCAGCAGCTTAGGACAGGGGTGGGAGCAGTACTTC. Its protein product is CASSLGQGWEQYF.

The CDR3 DNA sequence: TGTGCCAGCAGCCACCCTAGGAGCTCTGGAAACACCATATATTTT. Encoded protein: CASSHPRSSGNTIYF. J is TRBJ1-3 and V is TRBV3-1 (or the pseudogene TRBV3-2); D gene ambiguous. The CDR3 loop spans 15 amino acids. CDR1 is LGHDT and CDR2 is YNNKEL in the germline V gene (reference sequence). V lost 3 bases and J lost 0, with 9 bases in between.

This chain connects TRBV10-1 to TRBJ2-2, with a tentative D call TRBD2 (6 bases). CDR1 and CDR2 (germline): WNHNN, SYGVQD (reference sequence). V was clipped by 5 bases and J by 7 bases, with 11 bases between them. The CDR3 runs to 13 residues. The CDR3 spells CASSPSALGELFF. DNA of the CDR3: TGCGCCAGCAGTCCTAGCGCCCTCGGGGAGCTGTTTTTT.

The chain uses TRBV20-1 and TRBJ1-1; D not certain. Germline loops: CDR1 DFQATT, CDR2 SNEGSKA (reference sequence). This CDR3 is 13 amino acids long. Trimming cost V 3 bases and J 7 bases, with 15 bases left between them. CDR3 region: CSASVLQTVEAFF. The DNA of the CDR3 is TGCAGTGCTAGTGTCCTCCAAACAGTTGAAGCTTTCTTT.

The DNA of the CDR3 is TGTGCCAGCAGTTTAAGGTACAGGGCGTTTGAGACCCAGTACTTC. Translating gives CASSLRYRAFETQYF. This chain joins TRBV27 and TRBJ2-5, with D possibly matching TRBD1 (6 bases). Trimming cost V 2 bases and J 5 bases, with 15 bases left between them. The germline V gene encodes CDR1 MNHEY and CDR2 SMNVEV (reference sequence). The CDR3 totals 15 residues.

The gene calls are TRBV19 and TRBJ2-1, with 9 bases fitting TRBD2. Trimming took 7 bases from V and 4 from J; bases not matched to a gene: 11. CDR3 length: 16 amino acids. Germline CDR1 reads LNHDA; CDR2 reads SQIVND (reference sequence). DNA for the CDR3: TGTGCCAGTACCGGACCGGGACTAGCCCTATACAATGAGCAGTTCTTC. It translates to CASTGPGLALYNEQFF. The variable domain in full, completed from reference TRBV19 and TRBJ2-1, reads DGGITQSPKYLFRKEGQNVTLSCEQNLNHDAMYWYRQDPGQGLRLIYYSQIVNDFQKGDIAEGYSVSREKKESFPLTVTSAQKNPTAFYLCASTGPGLALYNEQFFGPGTRLTVL.

This chain joins TRBV7-8 and TRBJ1-5; the match to TRBD1 covers 8 bases. The length of the CDR3 is 18 residues. V lost 1 base, J lost 3 bases, and 11 bases stayed unmatched. CDR1 and CDR2 (germline): SGHVS, FQNEAQ. Here the CDR3 DNA reads TGTGCCAGCAGCTTAGATCGGGAACGACAGGGGATCAATCAGCCCCAGCATTTT. Translation gives CASSLDRERQGINQPQHF.

V usage is TRBV25-1 and J usage is TRBJ1-2; 7 bases are a match to TRBD1. After removal of 6 bases from V and 5 bases from J, the junction contained 6 bases not matched to a gene. The CDR3 covers 13 residues. Germline values: CDR1 MGHDK, CDR2 SYGVNS. Here the CDR3 reads CASSRQGEYGYTF. Here the CDR3 DNA reads TGTGCCAGCAGCCGACAGGGCGAGTATGGCTACACCTTC.

The chain uses TRBV18 and TRBJ2-7, with D hard to call. The germline V gene encodes CDR1 KGHSH and CDR2 LQKENI. This CDR3 is built from 14 residues. Trimming stripped 0 bases from V and 4 bases from J, with 10 bases between. The CDR3, as DNA: TGTGCCAGCTCACCACCCCTTCCTATTTACGAGCAGTACTTC. This gives the protein CASSPPLPIYEQYF.

CDR3: CASSSRQSYYGYTF. CDR3 nucleotide sequence: TGTGCCAGCAGCTCAAGACAGAGTTACTATGGCTACACCTTC. The chain has TRBV5-6 and TRBJ1-2; D is perhaps TRBD1 (5 bases). The CDR3 covers 14 residues. V was shortened by 3 bases and J by 3 bases, with 12 bases between the two germline ends. Germline V lookup: CDR1 SGHDT, CDR2 YYEEEE.

Here the CDR3 reads CSGQRQETQYF. In DNA form, the CDR3 reads TGCAGCGGACAGCGTCAAGAGACCCAGTACTTC. The genes are TRBV29-1 and TRBJ2-5; D is perhaps TRBD1 (5 bases). Trimming stripped 7 bases from V and 2 bases from J, with 8 bases between. The CDR3 has 11 residues. The V gene's germline CDR1 is SQVTM and CDR2 ANQGSEA.

The chain combines TRBV5-1 with TRBJ2-6, with unresolved D. CDR1 SGHRS and CDR2 YFSETQ come from the germline V gene. The germline V and J ends were trimmed by 1 base and 0 bases, with 8 bases remaining between them. The length of the CDR3 is 16 residues. The CDR3 bases are TGCGCCAGCAGCTTGACAGCCAGCTCTGGGGCCAACGTCCTGACTTTC. Protein: CASSLTASSGANVLTF.

The table lists this clone with a few counts. The chain links TRBV11-3 to TRBJ2-7; 8 bases align to TRBD2. This CDR3 comprises 16 residues. Germline values: CDR1 SGHNT, CDR2 YENEEA. Unmatched junction bases numbered 11, after V lost 5 bases and J lost 2 bases. This CDR3 reads CASSPGGSGGAYEQYF. For the CDR3, the DNA is TGTGCCAGCAGCCCCGGAGGCAGCGGGGGAGCCTACGAGCAGTACTTC. Drawing the rest from reference TRBV11-3 and TRBJ2-7, the complete variable domain is EAGVVQSPRYKIIEKKQPVAFWCNPISGHNTLYWYLQNLGQGPELLIRYENEEAVDDSQLPKDRFSAERLKGVDSTLKIQPAELGDSAVYLCASSPGGSGGAYEQYFGPGTRLTVT.

This rearrangement joins TRBV6-2 or TRBV6-3 to TRBJ2-1; 7 nucleotides match TRBD2. In germline, CDR1 is MNHEY, CDR2 SVGEGT. The V segment lost 0 bases and the J segment 4 bases; nucleotides outside the gene matches: 6. The CDR3 consists of 16 residues. This CDR3 is CASSYSMASGYNEQFF. CDR3 bases: TGTGCCAGCAGTTACTCGATGGCTAGCGGATACAATGAGCAGTTCTTC.

The chain couples TRBV6-1 to TRBJ2-3; 10 nucleotides line up with TRBD2. Unmatched junction bases numbered 9, after V lost 4 bases and J lost 5 bases. This CDR3 region has 16 residues. Germline V gene sequence: CDR1 MNHNS, CDR2 SASEGT. The CDR3 bases are TGTGCCAGCAGTGCAGAAGCGGGAGGGCGGGGAGATACGCAGTATTTT. It translates to CASSAEAGGRGDTQYF.

This clone was seen once. The chain combines TRBV28 with TRBJ2-1; a possible D gene is TRBD2 (6 bases). The CDR3 spans 16 residues. The V gene lost 5 bases and the J gene lost 0 bases, with 14 bases spanning the gap. Germline V gene sequence: CDR1 MDHEN, CDR2 SYDVKM. The CDR3 DNA follows: TGTGCCAGCAGTCTTTTGGCGGGAAGCTCCTACAATGAGCAGTTCTTC. Its protein product is CASSLLAGSSYNEQFF.

The J gene is TRBJ2-1, the V gene TRBV7-2, with TRBD2 identical over 8 bases. The CDR3 length is 14 residues. In germline, CDR1 is SGHTA, CDR2 FQGNSA. J was trimmed by 5 bases and V by 7 bases; bases with no gene match: 7. The CDR3 DNA reads TGTGCCAGCATGAGGGGAGCGGGGGACAATGAGCAGTTCTTC. Its translation is CASMRGAGDNEQFF. The variable domain in full, completed from reference TRBV7-2 and TRBJ2-1, reads GAGVSQSPSNKVTEKGKDVELRCDPISGHTALYWYRQSLGQGLEFLIYFQGNSAPDKSGLPSDRFSAERTGGSVSTLTIQRTQQEDSAVYLCASMRGAGDNEQFFGPGTRLTVL.